This TCR beta chain was profiled in a study of blood T cell repertoires in COVID-19. Whole-study context: COVID-19 samples collected from the United States, Italy and Spain covered acute and convalescent phases. T cells, B-cell-depleted T cells, or PBMCs supplied cDNA or gDNA.

The CDR3 runs to 18 residues. CDR1 and CDR2 from the germline V gene are SNHLY and FYNNEI. The J segment lost 2 bases and the V segment lost 8 bases, leaving 11 bases of the junction unmatched. In the original analysis: Quantification of nucleated cells was approximated via reference gene primer amplification. The method was immunoSEQ multiplex PCR; TCRdb's version includes in-frame clones alone and lacks a portion of them. Clone size and the V and J calls come from that table; the DNA yielded D and trimming. The sample records 200,000 or so clones, 84% being singletons. This sequence joins TRBV2 and TRBJ2-3, with 15 bases matching TRBD2. Sequencing was carried out using peripheral blood. This clonotype was obtained from a woman aged 65 to 85 with active or convalescent COVID-19. The CDR3 nucleotides are TGTGCCAGCCTCCACCCTGGGACTAGCGGGAGGCCCACAGATACGCAGTATTTT. This sequence encodes CASLHPGTSGRPTDTQYF.